The 25 T cell receptor beta chains in this list originate from one sample, sequenced in a study of blood T cells in healthy people across ages. Then a second PCR, running roughly 6 to 11 cycles, was carried out with a sample-barcoded 5' primer and a J-beta primer mix. TCRdb independently ran MiXCR on the 5' RACE reads; one entry per CDR3 protein. Among about 640,000 distinct CDR3 sequences listed, under 65% were seen once. Sequenced sample: blood. These receptors all come from a man in his sixties in good health.

J is TRBJ2-1 and V is TRBV20-1, with D maybe TRBD2 (6 bases). V lost 6 bases and J 6 bases, leaving 18 bases between the germline ends. The CDR3 covers 14 residues. Germline CDR1 is DFQATT and CDR2 is SNEGSKA (reference sequence). CDR3 bases: TGCAGTGCCGTCACTAGCAATAATATCAATGAGCAGTTCTTC. Amino acids: CSAVTSNNINEQFF.

This clonotype was seen a few times. The chain links TRBV4-2 to TRBJ2-1, with a weak D call TRBD2 (5 bases). Germline V gene lookup returns CDR1 LGHNA and CDR2 YNFKEQ. Between the trimmed V and J ends, which lost 2 bases and 8 bases, there was a span of 16 bases. The CDR3 is made up of 15 amino acids. Here the CDR3 reads CASSQQSRGRHEQFF. CDR3 coding DNA: TGTGCCAGCAGCCAACAGTCCCGGGGAAGACATGAGCAGTTCTTC.

The rearrangement uses TRBV6-6 and TRBJ2-7, with D hard to call. The last part of the DNA fits TRBJ2-5 better; the J call may be wrong. CDR1 MNHNY and CDR2 SVGAGI come from the germline V gene (reference sequence). This CDR3 comprises 12 residues. The CDR3: CASSYSAETQYF. In nucleotides, the CDR3 is TGTGCCAGCAGTTACTCGGCTGAGACCCAGTACTTC.

The chain links TRBV20-1 to TRBJ2-1; 8 bases align to TRBD2. The length of the CDR3 is 14 residues. After removal of 6 bases from V and 5 bases from J, the junction contained 9 bases not matched to a gene. Looked up from germline, CDR1 is DFQATT and CDR2 is SNEGSKA (reference sequence). CDR3 coding DNA: TGCAGTGCCCTCGCCGGGACTAGTGACAATGAGCAGTTCTTC. As protein: CSALAGTSDNEQFF.

The V and J genes are TRBV20-1 and TRBJ2-1, with D possibly being TRBD1 (6 bases). The V end was cut by 4 bases, the J end by 4 bases, with 17 bases between. Germline V gene data show CDR1 as DFQATT and CDR2 as SNEGSKA (reference sequence). The CDR3 extends over 15 amino acids. DNA for the CDR3: TGCAGTGCTAAAGGCAGGGGTCCCCCGTACAATGAGCAGTTCTTC. This translates into CSAKGRGPPYNEQFF.

The V call is TRBV4-2, the J call TRBJ2-1; 7 bases are a match to TRBD2. CDR1 LGHNA and CDR2 YNFKEQ come from the germline V gene. The CDR3 has 16 residues. V gave up 0 bases and J gave up 3 bases; unmatched junction bases: 5. In DNA form, the CDR3 reads TGTGCCAGCAGCCAAGATGGGCTAGCGGTCTACAATGAGCAGTTCTTC. Its translation: CASSQDGLAVYNEQFF.

The chain uses TRBV29-1 and TRBJ2-1; 7 bases map to TRBD2. The CDR3 extends over 14 amino acids. Germline assignment: CDR1 SQVTM and CDR2 ANQGSEA. Trimming took 1 base from V and 9 from J; bases not matched to a gene: 9. In DNA form, the CDR3 reads TGCAGCGTTGAAGGGCCCGGACTAGTCTTTGAGCAGTTCTTC. Protein product: CSVEGPGLVFEQFF.

The chain uses TRBV5-1 and TRBJ2-4, with TRBD2 as a possible D gene (6 bases). Judging by the DNA end, TRBJ2-7 fits better; the J call may be wrong. Germline V gene lookup returns CDR1 SGHRS and CDR2 YFSETQ. This CDR3 is built from 16 residues. The CDR3 sequence: CASSRVLTSTSGEQYF. The CDR3 DNA reads TGCGCCAGCAGCAGGGTCCTGACTAGTACGTCAGGCGAGCAGTACTTC.

CDR3 in amino acids: CSVADRVGSPLHF. In nucleotides, the CDR3 is TGCAGCGTCGCGGACAGGGTGGGTTCACCCCTCCACTTT. This chain connects TRBV29-1 to TRBJ1-6; TRBD1 matches 8 bases. With V trimmed by 6 bases and J by 9 bases, 7 bases remained unmatched. Germline V gene lookup returns CDR1 SQVTM and CDR2 ANQGSEA. The CDR3 loop spans 13 amino acids.

This chain joins TRBV7-9 and TRBJ2-7; D uncertain. The CDR3 has 14 residues. CDR1 is SEHNR and CDR2 is FQNEAQ in the germline V gene (reference sequence). V lost 2 bases, J lost 2 bases, and 10 bases lay in between. In DNA, the CDR3 is TGTGCCAGCAGCTTACGGATCGGTACCTACGAGCAGTACTTC. Residues: CASSLRIGTYEQYF. Together with reference TRBV7-9 and TRBJ2-7, the CDR3 gives the full variable domain: DTGVSQNPRHKITKRGQNVTFRCDPISEHNRLYWYRQTLGQGPEFLTYFQNEAQLEKSRLLSDRFSAERPKGSFSTLEIQRTEQGDSAMYLCASSLRIGTYEQYFGPGTRLTVT.

This clonotype has only a few counts. The J gene is TRBJ2-5, the V gene TRBV11-2; D possibly corresponds to TRBD2 (5 bases). The V end lost 8 bases, the J end lost 0 bases, and 10 bases lay between the germline ends. Germline V CDR1 and CDR2: SGHAT, FQNNGV. The CDR3 totals 13 residues. CDR3 amino acids: CASEPGDQETQYF. The CDR3, as DNA: TGTGCCAGCGAACCCGGGGACCAAGAGACCCAGTACTTC.

The chain couples TRBV29-1 to TRBJ2-2; either TRBD1 or TRBD2 may fit D (5 bases each). The germline CDR1 and CDR2 sequences are SQVTM and ANQGSEA. This CDR3 is built from 14 residues. The germline V and J ends were trimmed by 5 bases and 0 bases, with 10 bases remaining between them. This chain's CDR3 is CSVRGPPNTGELFF. The DNA of the CDR3 is TGCAGCGTTCGGGGACCGCCGAACACCGGGGAGCTGTTTTTT.

The rearrangement links TRBV20-1 to TRBJ1-2; D uncertain. CDR1 and CDR2 from the germline V gene are DFQATT and SNEGSKA (reference sequence). V was pared by 6 bases and J by 2 bases, with 13 bases between. The CDR3 has 13 amino acids. CDR3 DNA sequence: TGCAGTGCCAGTGAGGGATTCAACTATGGCTACACCTTC. Amino acids: CSASEGFNYGYTF.

This clonotype has just a few counts. V gene TRBV10-3 combines with J gene TRBJ2-7, with 8 positions matching TRBD1. Trimming removed 4 bases from V and 3 bases from J; junction bases left unmatched: 5. Per germline, CDR1 ENHRY and CDR2 SYGVKD. The length of the CDR3 is 14 residues. This CDR3 is CAISVGQENYEQYF. CDR3 sequence (DNA): TGTGCCATCAGTGTGGGACAGGAGAACTACGAGCAGTACTTC.

The chain recombines TRBV6-1 with TRBJ2-7; the match to TRBD1 covers 8 bases. The end of the DNA aligns better with TRBJ2-5, so the J call may be wrong. Germline CDR1 MNHNS, CDR2 SASEGT. This CDR3 contains 15 residues. The CDR3: CASSADRVNRETQYF. The CDR3, as DNA: TGTGCCAGCAGTGCGGACAGGGTCAATAGGGAGACCCAGTACTTC.

The chain has TRBV9 and TRBJ2-3; TRBD2 aligns across 9 bases. With 3 bases clipped from V and 2 bases from J, the junction kept 4 bases outside the gene matches. CDR3 length equals 15 residues. Germline V gives CDR1 SGDLS, CDR2 YYNGEE. CDR3 DNA: TGTGCCAGCAGCGGAAAGCGGGGGGTCACAGATACGCAGTATTTT. It is translated as CASSGKRGVTDTQYF.

The chain joins TRBV12-3 or TRBV12-4 to TRBJ2-1; TRBD2 matches at 7 bases. The CDR3 has 12 amino acids. The J segment lost 7 bases and the V segment lost 11 bases, leaving 8 bases of the junction unmatched. Here the CDR3 reads CAGLWTSNEQFF. In DNA form, the CDR3 reads TGTGCCGGCCTCTGGACTAGTAATGAGCAGTTCTTC.

This clonotype was observed a few times. This chain joins TRBV6-1 and TRBJ2-7; D remains ambiguous. The ends were cut back, 10 bases at V and 7 bases at J, with 14 bases in the middle. This CDR3 has 11 residues. Germline loops: CDR1 MNHNS, CDR2 SASEGT. CDR3 in DNA: TGTGCCACCCGTTCCCAGTGGGAGCAGTACTTC. Protein product: CATRSQWEQYF.

V usage is TRBV12-3 or TRBV12-4 and J usage is TRBJ2-5; D may be TRBD1 (5 bases). The J call is uncertain, as TRBJ2-7 better fits the DNA end. The CDR3 is 13 residues long. CDR3 sequence reads: CASRGRVAYEQYF. The DNA of the CDR3 is TGTGCCAGCAGGGGCAGGGTGGCCTACGAGCAGTACTTC.

V usage is TRBV3-1 and J usage is TRBJ2-2, with D unresolved. Trimming pared 2 bases from V and 3 bases from J, leaving 4 bases between. The CDR3 is made up of 13 amino acids. Germline V gene lookup returns CDR1 LGHDT and CDR2 YNNKEL (reference sequence). Here the CDR3 reads CASSQSYTGELFF. CDR3 in DNA: TGTGCCAGCAGCCAATCTTACACCGGGGAGCTGTTTTTT.

This clonotype was recorded a few times. The J gene is TRBJ2-3, the V gene TRBV20-1; tentative D call: TRBD1 (5 bases). This CDR3 is built from 16 residues. The germline gives CDR1 DFQATT, CDR2 SNEGSKA (reference sequence). Trimming pared 8 bases from V and 0 bases from J, leaving 21 bases between. The CDR3 spells CSPPGLSGQSTDTQYF. CDR3 sequence (DNA): TGCAGTCCCCCCGGCTTATCAGGGCAAAGCACAGATACGCAGTATTTT.

The genes are TRBV25-1 and TRBJ2-1; tentatively, D is TRBD1 (5 bases). Germline V gives CDR1 MGHDK, CDR2 SYGVNS. The CDR3 is 16 amino acids. V was clipped by 0 bases and J by 6 bases, with 15 bases between them. CDR3 in amino acids: CASSEYQGGDFNEQFF. CDR3 nucleotide sequence: TGTGCCAGCAGTGAATATCAGGGTGGAGATTTCAATGAGCAGTTCTTC.

This chain joins TRBV12-3 or TRBV12-4 and TRBJ2-5; TRBD2 matches 7 bases. J lost 11 bases, V lost 1 base, and 13 bases had no gene match. The CDR3 loop spans 15 amino acids. The CDR3 spells CASSLGLATTNEQYF. The CDR3 DNA reads TGTGCCAGCAGTTTAGGACTAGCTACCACCAATGAGCAGTACTTC.

The rearrangement links TRBV2 to TRBJ2-5, with 13 bases fitting TRBD2. The ends lost 6 bases at V and 1 base at J; junction bases unmatched: 5. CDR1 SNHLY and CDR2 FYNNEI come from the germline V gene. The CDR3 length is 16 residues. CDR3 residues: CASRGTSGGAQETQYF. For the CDR3, the DNA is TGTGCCAGCAGAGGAACTAGCGGGGGGGCCCAAGAGACCCAGTACTTC.

The CDR3 protein is CASSRTGGGTGELFF. CDR3 nucleotide sequence: TGTGCCAGCAGCCGGACAGGGGGCGGCACCGGGGAGCTGTTTTTT. This chain connects TRBV3-1 to TRBJ2-2, with 11 bases matching TRBD1. The CDR3 consists of 15 residues. V gave up 4 bases and J gave up 4 bases; unmatched junction bases: 2. Germline V CDR1 and CDR2: LGHDT, YNNKEL (reference sequence).